Sequencing of this T cell receptor (beta chain) was carried out in a study of STAT3 mutations in large granular lymphocyte leukemia. Study details: Canonical activating STAT3 mutations were detected in roughly half of the longitudinally sequenced T-LGLL patients.

Details on this clone: The antigen remains unidentified.

Each sample's TCRbeta library yielded on average roughly 43,000 productive templates. Only in-frame clones appear in the TCRdb table, and some are missing; sequencing was by immunoSEQ multiplex PCR. The sample has approximately 5,200 clones; about 50% are singletons. Study results and limitations: A small but highly pathogenic clone may have been missed. At least one immunodominant TCR beta clonotype appeared in every T-cell large granular lymphocyte leukemia patient. TCR clonotype switching after therapy occurred in about 30% of the 18 patients.

The CDR3 spans 14 residues. Germline V lookup: CDR1 GTSNPN, CDR2 SVGIG (reference sequence). V lost 3 bases and J lost 0, with 11 bases in between. J is TRBJ1-2 and V is TRBV30; no firm D call. The sequenced sample consisted of peripheral blood mononuclear cells. The clonotype originates from an older woman with T-cell large granular lymphocyte leukemia. Some clones in this sample may be carry-over from other donors' samples. CDR3 DNA sequence: TGTGCCTGGAGCGGAGACGACCCTAACTATGGCTACACCTTC. Its translation: CAWSGDDPNYGYTF.